This TCR beta chain was sequenced for a study of tumor-infiltrating lymphocytes in primary liver carcinoma. Across the study: Each participant had primary liver carcinoma, and surgical resection was the treatment. Samples gave roughly 3.5 to 8 million productive TCRbeta reads, similar across tissue types. Notes on the study in general: Tumor tissue displayed a significantly greater top-250-clone fraction than blood (p = 0.039).

The researchers produced TCR beta cDNA from around 500 ng total RNA with a constant-region primer. Three-round nested multiplex PCR performed with slightly modified ARM-PCR produced the TCR beta libraries. A C-beta reverse primer was combined with TRBV1-TRBV30 forward primers in the first two PCR rounds, and each round had roughly 11 cycles. TCRdb ran MiXCR on the multiplex PCR reads and lists one entry per CDR3 protein. The table lists 310,000 or so distinct CDR3 sequences, around three fifths of them singletons, with approximately 15% in the top ten. To note about this clonotype: No antigen is known for it. A junction end diverges from the germline sequence, so it may reflect a read error.

CDR3 length equals 18 residues. Germline values: CDR1 MNHEY, CDR2 SVGAGI. The study extracted blood RNA from unsorted whole blood and also extracted germline DNA. J is TRBJ2-3 and V is TRBV6-5; the match to TRBD2 covers 8 bases. The sample consisted of peripheral blood. The source is a woman between 25 and 40 years old with primary liver carcinoma and hepatitis B virus infection. CDR3 in amino acids: CVSSYSLLAATSTDTQYF. Written as DNA, the CDR3 is TGTGTCAGCAGTTACTCCCTACTAGCGGCTACCAGCACAGATACGCAGTATTTT.